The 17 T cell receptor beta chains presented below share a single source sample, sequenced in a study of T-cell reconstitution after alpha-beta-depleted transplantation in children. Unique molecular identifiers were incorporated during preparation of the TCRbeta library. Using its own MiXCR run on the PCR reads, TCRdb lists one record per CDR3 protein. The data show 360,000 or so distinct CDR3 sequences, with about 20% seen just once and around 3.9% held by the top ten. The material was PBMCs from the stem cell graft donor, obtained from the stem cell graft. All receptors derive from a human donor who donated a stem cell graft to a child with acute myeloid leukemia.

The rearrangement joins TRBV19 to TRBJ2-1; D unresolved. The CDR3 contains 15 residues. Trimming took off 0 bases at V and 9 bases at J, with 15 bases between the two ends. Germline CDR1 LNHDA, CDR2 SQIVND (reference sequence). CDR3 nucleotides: TGTGCCAGTAGTATAGAAGTGGGGTTGCGTGGTGAGCAGTTCTTC. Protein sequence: CASSIEVGLRGEQFF. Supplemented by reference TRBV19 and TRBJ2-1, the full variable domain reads DGGITQSPKYLFRKEGQNVTLSCEQNLNHDAMYWYRQDPGQGLRLIYYSQIVNDFQKGDIAEGYSVSREKKESFPLTVTSAQKNPTAFYLCASSIEVGLRGEQFFGPGTRLTVL.

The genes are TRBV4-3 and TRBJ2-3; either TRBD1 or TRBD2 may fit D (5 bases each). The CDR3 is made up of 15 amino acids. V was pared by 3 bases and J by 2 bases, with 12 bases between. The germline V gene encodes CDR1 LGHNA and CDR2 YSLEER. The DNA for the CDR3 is TGCGCCAGCAGCCATTCGGGGACCCACACAGATACGCAGTATTTT. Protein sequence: CASSHSGTHTDTQYF.

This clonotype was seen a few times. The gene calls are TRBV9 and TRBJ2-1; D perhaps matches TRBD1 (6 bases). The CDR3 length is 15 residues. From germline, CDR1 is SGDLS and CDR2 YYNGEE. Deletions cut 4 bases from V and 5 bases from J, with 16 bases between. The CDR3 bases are TGTGCCAGCAGCCCTCGGGACATGCAACACAATGAGCAGTTCTTC. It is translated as CASSPRDMQHNEQFF. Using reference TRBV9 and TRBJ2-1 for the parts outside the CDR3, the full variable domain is DSGVTQTPKHLITATGQRVTLRCSPRSGDLSVYWYQQSLDQGLQFLIQYYNGEERAKGNILERFSAQQFPDLHSELNLSSLELGDSALYFCASSPRDMQHNEQFFGPGTRLTVL.

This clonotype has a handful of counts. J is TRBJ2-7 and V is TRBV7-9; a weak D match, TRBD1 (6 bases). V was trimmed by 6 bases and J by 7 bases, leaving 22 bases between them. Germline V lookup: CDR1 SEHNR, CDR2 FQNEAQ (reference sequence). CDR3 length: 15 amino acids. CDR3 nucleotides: TGTGCCAGCAGGCCACAGGGACCCGCTGGGGAAGAGCAGTACTTC. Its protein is CASRPQGPAGEEQYF.

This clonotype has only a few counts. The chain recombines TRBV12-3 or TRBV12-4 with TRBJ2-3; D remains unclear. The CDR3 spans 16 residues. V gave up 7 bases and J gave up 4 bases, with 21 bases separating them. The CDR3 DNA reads TGTGCCAGCAAAGACAACCGACATCTAAGGTCAGATACGCAGTATTTT. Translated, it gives CASKDNRHLRSDTQYF.

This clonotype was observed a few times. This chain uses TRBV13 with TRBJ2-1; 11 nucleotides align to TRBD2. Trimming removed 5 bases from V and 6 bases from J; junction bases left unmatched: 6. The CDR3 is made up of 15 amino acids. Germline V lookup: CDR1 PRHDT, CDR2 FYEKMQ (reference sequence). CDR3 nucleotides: TGTGCCAGCAGCCAGTCTAGCGGGAGGAGCAATGAGCAGTTCTTC. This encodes CASSQSSGRSNEQFF.

The CDR3, as DNA: TGCGCCAGCAGCTTGGAGGCAGCCCAACAAGAGACCCAGTACTTC. Protein product: CASSLEAAQQETQYF. The rearrangement links TRBV5-1 to TRBJ2-5, with no clear D. Germline CDR1 is SGHRS and CDR2 is YFSETQ. The ends were cut back, 0 bases at V and 2 bases at J, with 11 bases in the middle. The CDR3 consists of 15 residues.

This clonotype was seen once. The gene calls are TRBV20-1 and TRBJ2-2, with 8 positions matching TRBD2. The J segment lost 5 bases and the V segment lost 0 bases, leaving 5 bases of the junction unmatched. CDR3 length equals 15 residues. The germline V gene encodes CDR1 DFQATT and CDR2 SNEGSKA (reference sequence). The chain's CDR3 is CSARESGRPTGELFF. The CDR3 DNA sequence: TGCAGTGCTAGAGAAAGCGGGAGACCTACCGGGGAGCTGTTTTTT.

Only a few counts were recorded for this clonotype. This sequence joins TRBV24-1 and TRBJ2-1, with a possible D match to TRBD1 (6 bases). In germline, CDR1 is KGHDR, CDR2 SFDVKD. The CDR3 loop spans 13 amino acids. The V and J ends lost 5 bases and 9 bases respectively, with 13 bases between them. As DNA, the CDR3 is TGTGCCACCAGTGCTTTCAGGGGCGGTGAGCAGTTCTTC. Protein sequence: CATSAFRGGEQFF.

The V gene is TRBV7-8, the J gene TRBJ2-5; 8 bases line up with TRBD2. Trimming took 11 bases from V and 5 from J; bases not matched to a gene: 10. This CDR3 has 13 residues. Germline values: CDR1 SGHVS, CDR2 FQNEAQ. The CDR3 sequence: CAARGGREETQYF. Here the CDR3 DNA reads TGTGCCGCCCGGGGGGGTAGGGAGGAGACCCAGTACTTC. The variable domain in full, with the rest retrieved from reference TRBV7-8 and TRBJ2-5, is GAGVSQSPRYKVAKRGQDVALRCDPISGHVSLFWYQQALGQGPEFLTYFQNEAQLDKSGLPSDRFFAERPEGSVSTLKIQRTQQEDSAVYLCAARGGREETQYFGPGTRLLVL.

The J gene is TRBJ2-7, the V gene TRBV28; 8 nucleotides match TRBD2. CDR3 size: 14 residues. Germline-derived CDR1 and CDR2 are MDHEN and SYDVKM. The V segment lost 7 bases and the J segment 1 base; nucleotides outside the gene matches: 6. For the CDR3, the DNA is TGTGCCAGCATAGGCGGGAGGCCTTCCTACGAGCAGTACTTC. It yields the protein CASIGGRPSYEQYF.

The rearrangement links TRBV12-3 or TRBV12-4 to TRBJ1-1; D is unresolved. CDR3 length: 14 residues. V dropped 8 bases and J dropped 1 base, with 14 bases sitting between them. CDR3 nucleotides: TGTGCCAGCCGAGGGCTTGGTGAGAACACTGAAGCTTTCTTT. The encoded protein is CASRGLGENTEAFF.

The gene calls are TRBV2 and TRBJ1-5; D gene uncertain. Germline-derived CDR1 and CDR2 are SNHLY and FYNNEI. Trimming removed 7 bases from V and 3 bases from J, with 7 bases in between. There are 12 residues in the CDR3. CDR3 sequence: CASKGSNQPQHF. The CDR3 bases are TGTGCCAGCAAAGGATCCAATCAGCCCCAGCATTTT.

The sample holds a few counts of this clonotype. The CDR3 DNA reads as TGCGCCAGCAGCCAAGATTATGGGGTAGCGACCGGGGAGCTGTTTTTT. Translated, it gives CASSQDYGVATGELFF. The V gene is TRBV4-3, the J gene TRBJ2-2; the D gene is possibly TRBD2 (5 bases). Trimming left V 0 bases short and J 5 bases short, with 13 bases between. Germline V gene lookup returns CDR1 LGHNA and CDR2 YSLEER. The CDR3 is 16 residues long.

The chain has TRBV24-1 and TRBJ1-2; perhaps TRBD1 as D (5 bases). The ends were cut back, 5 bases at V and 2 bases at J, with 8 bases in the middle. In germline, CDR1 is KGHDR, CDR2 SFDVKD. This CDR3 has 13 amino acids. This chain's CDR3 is CATSVKGNYGYTF. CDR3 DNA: TGTGCCACCAGTGTAAAGGGGAACTATGGCTACACCTTC.

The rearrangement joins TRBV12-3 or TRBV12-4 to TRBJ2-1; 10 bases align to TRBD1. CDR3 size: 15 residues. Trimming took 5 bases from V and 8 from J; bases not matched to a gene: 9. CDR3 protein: CASSPWDRGGDEQFF. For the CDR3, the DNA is TGTGCCAGCAGTCCCTGGGACAGGGGTGGGGATGAGCAGTTCTTC.

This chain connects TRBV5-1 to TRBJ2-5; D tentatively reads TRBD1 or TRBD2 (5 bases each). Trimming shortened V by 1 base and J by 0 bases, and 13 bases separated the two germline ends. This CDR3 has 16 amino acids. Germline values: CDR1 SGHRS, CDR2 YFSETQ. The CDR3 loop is CASSLFPGPNQETQYF. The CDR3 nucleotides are TGCGCCAGCAGCTTGTTCCCGGGACCTAACCAAGAGACCCAGTACTTC.